This passage covers 32 T cell receptor beta chains from one sample sequenced in a study of beta chain features in type 1 diabetes. Findings and caveats of the study: TCRB CDR3 length was moderately but significantly reduced in all four CD4+ subsets of Type 1 diabetes patients.

Antigens for these TCRs are unknown. The isolated RNA, all of it, was reverse transcribed, so expressed TCRB transcripts were what got sequenced. Sequenced by immunoSEQ multiplex PCR; TCRdb stores in-frame clones only, minus some. The sample lists 500,000 to 850,000 clones; over 12% were seen once. Sequencing used naive CD4+ T cells from blood. The origin of the receptors is a man aged 18-30 years with type 1 diabetes.

The chain couples TRBV15 to TRBJ2-7, with D perhaps TRBD1 (5 bases). V lost 9 bases and J lost 4, with 22 bases in between. The CDR3 has 15 amino acids. CDR1 is LNHNV and CDR2 is YYDKDF in the germline V gene (reference sequence). CDR3 DNA sequence: TGTGCCACAGGGGTAGGCGCACCAATTAATTACGAGCAGTACTTC. It specifies CATGVGAPINYEQYF. The entire variable domain, with the rest obtained from reference TRBV15 and TRBJ2-7, is as follows: DAMVIQNPRYQVTQFGKPVTLSCSQTLNHNVMYWYQQKSSQAPKLLFHYYDKDFNNEADTPDNFQSRRPNTSFCFLDIRSPGLGDTAMYLCATGVGAPINYEQYFGPGTRLTVT.

The chain links TRBV29-1 to TRBJ2-1; a possible D gene is TRBD2 (6 bases). This CDR3 comprises 15 residues. Looked up from germline, CDR1 is SQVTM and CDR2 is ANQGSEA. Trimming took off 5 bases at V and 3 bases at J, with 17 bases between the two ends. The CDR3 nucleotides read TGCAGCGTTAAGTCTGCCCGGGAGAGCTACAATGAGCAGTTCTTC. Translated, it gives CSVKSARESYNEQFF.

This clone has more than one count but fewer than ten. The chain is built from TRBV14 and TRBJ2-2; D is ambiguous. This CDR3 is 14 amino acids long. Trimming shortened V by 0 bases and J by 6 bases, and 8 bases separated the two germline ends. Germline V gene data show CDR1 as SGHDN and CDR2 as FVKESK. The CDR3 DNA follows: TGTGCCAGCAGCCAAGATCTCGGGCCCGGGGAGCTGTTTTTT. Its translation: CASSQDLGPGELFF.

V and J are TRBV14 and TRBJ2-7; D may match TRBD1 or TRBD2 (5 bases each). CDR3 length: 15 amino acids. V was clipped by 3 bases and J by 6 bases, with 18 bases between them. Germline lookup yields CDR1 SGHDN and CDR2 FVKESK. CDR3 sequence: CASSQARIGTGEQYF. DNA of the CDR3: TGTGCCAGCAGCCAGGCACGGATAGGGACGGGCGAGCAGTACTTC. The full variable domain, its missing parts supplied by reference TRBV14 and TRBJ2-7, is EAGVTQFPSHSVIEKGQTVTLRCDPISGHDNLYWYRRVMGKEIKFLLHFVKESKQDESGMPNNRFLAERTGGTYSTLKVQPAELEDSGVYFCASSQARIGTGEQYFGPGTRLTVT.

This clone was detected a few times. The chain joins TRBV29-1 to TRBJ2-3; the D gene is possibly TRBD1 (6 bases). CDR3 length: 14 residues. Per germline, CDR1 SQVTM and CDR2 ANQGSEA. The V and J ends lost 3 bases and 2 bases respectively, with 12 bases between them. CDR3 region: CSVDLGANTDTQYF. For the CDR3, the DNA is TGCAGCGTTGATCTGGGGGCGAACACAGATACGCAGTATTTT.

The chain couples TRBV29-1 to TRBJ1-1; 10 bases align to TRBD1. The CDR3 consists of 14 residues. V dropped 3 bases and J dropped 3; count of bases not matched to a gene: 4. Germline loops: CDR1 SQVTM, CDR2 ANQGSEA. The CDR3 here is CSVDRTGGYTEAFF. The CDR3 bases are TGCAGCGTTGATAGGACAGGGGGGTACACTGAAGCTTTCTTT.

The J gene is TRBJ2-3, the V gene TRBV7-2; D unresolved. The germline gives CDR1 SGHTA, CDR2 FQGNSA. Trimming took 6 bases from V and 3 from J, leaving 7 bases between them. The CDR3 runs 12 residues. CDR3 residues: CASRVTTDTQYF. In DNA form, the CDR3 reads TGTGCCAGCAGGGTAACGACAGATACGCAGTATTTT.

In DNA form, the CDR3 reads TGTGCCAGCGGCTACGACAGGGTGGACGGGCCCCAGCATTTT. It encodes CASGYDRVDGPQHF. V is TRBV6-5 and J is TRBJ1-5; 7 bases line up with TRBD1. This CDR3 is 14 amino acids long. Germline V CDR1 and CDR2: MNHEY, SVGAGI. Losses at the gene ends were 8 bases for V and 9 bases for J; bases not matched to a gene: 13.

Only a few counts were recorded for this clone. The J gene is TRBJ2-3, the V gene TRBV14; D possibly matches TRBD1 or TRBD2 (5 bases each). The length of the CDR3 is 17 residues. The V end was cut by 5 bases, the J end by 2 bases, with 20 bases between. CDR1 SGHDN and CDR2 FVKESK come from the germline V gene. CDR3: CASSSQSGPTLTDTQYF. In DNA, the CDR3 is TGTGCCAGCAGCTCCCAATCGGGACCAACCCTCACAGATACGCAGTATTTT.

The chain recombines TRBV25-1 with TRBJ2-5, with D perhaps matching TRBD1 (6 bases). V was cut by 4 bases and J by 5 bases, with 11 bases left in between. The germline gives CDR1 MGHDK, CDR2 SYGVNS. This CDR3 is built from 13 residues. The CDR3 coding sequence is TGTGCCAGCAGTGCAGGGGTGGGTGAGACCCAGTACTTC. Translating it yields CASSAGVGETQYF.

The rearrangement joins TRBV9 to TRBJ2-6; D gene unclear. This CDR3 has 15 amino acids. V was cut by 3 bases and J by 2 bases, with 9 bases left in between. Germline V gene data show CDR1 as SGDLS and CDR2 as YYNGEE. CDR3 nucleotide sequence: TGTGCCAGCAGCGATCGGGCAACTGGGGCCAACGTCCTGACTTTC. This translates into CASSDRATGANVLTF.

V usage is TRBV5-1 and J usage is TRBJ2-6; no clear D. Trimming stripped 1 base from V and 0 bases from J, with 2 bases between. The CDR3 has 14 residues. The germline V gene encodes CDR1 SGHRS and CDR2 YFSETQ. In nucleotides, the CDR3 is TGCGCCAGCAGCTTGCCCTCTGGGGCCAACGTCCTGACTTTC. It translates to CASSLPSGANVLTF.

This clone was detected only a few times. The V gene is TRBV9, the J gene TRBJ1-3; D might be TRBD1 (6 bases). Trimming took off 3 bases at V and 7 bases at J, with 14 bases between the two ends. The CDR3 length is 14 residues. CDR1 and CDR2 from the germline V gene are SGDLS and YYNGEE. DNA for the CDR3: TGTGCCAGCAGCGCGGCGACAGGTTATAACACCATATATTTT. Translation: CASSAATGYNTIYF.

The rearrangement joins TRBV4-1 to TRBJ2-6; D assignment may be TRBD1 or TRBD2 (5 bases each). This CDR3 is built from 18 residues. Germline V gene sequence: CDR1 MGHRA, CDR2 YSYEKL. V was clipped by 1 base and J by 1 base, with 14 bases between them. Written as DNA, the CDR3 is TGCGCCAGCAGCCAAGGAGTGGCGAGGGGTTCTGGGGCCAACGTCCTGACTTTC. Translated: CASSQGVARGSGANVLTF.

This clone was seen a handful of times. The gene calls are TRBV21-1 and TRBJ1-2. TRBV21-1 is a recognized pseudogene. CDR3 length equals 12 residues. The CDR3 bases are TGTGCCAGCTCTCGGGCCAGCTATGGCTACACCTTC. Protein: CASSRASYGYTF.

V usage is TRBV28 and J usage is TRBJ2-5; D is ambiguous. The ends were cut back, 6 bases at V and 5 bases at J, with 22 bases in the middle. The CDR3 is made up of 16 amino acids. Germline CDR1 is MDHEN and CDR2 is SYDVKM. The CDR3 loop reads CASRSPGRLIKETQYF. DNA of the CDR3: TGTGCCAGCAGGTCCCCAGGTCGGCTTATCAAGGAGACCCAGTACTTC.

The V gene is TRBV5-6, the J gene TRBJ1-6; D unresolved. V was cut by 7 bases and J by 7 bases, with 15 bases left in between. Germline V gene sequence: CDR1 SGHDT, CDR2 YYEEEE. CDR3 length: 14 residues. The CDR3 DNA follows: TGTGCCAGCGAAGATTGGGCGTTAAATTCACCCCTCCACTTT. Translating gives CASEDWALNSPLHF.

This clone was detected a few times. This chain's CDR3 is CASSWEDTQYF. The CDR3 DNA reads TGTGCCAGCAGCTGGGAAGATACGCAGTATTTT. The gene calls are TRBV5-6 and TRBJ2-3; no reliable D call. Germline-derived CDR1 and CDR2 are SGHDT and YYEEEE. Trimming took off 3 bases at V and 5 bases at J, with 4 bases between the two ends. The CDR3 runs to 11 residues.

The chain combines TRBV14 with TRBJ2-1; maybe TRBD2 (5 bases). The V gene lost 4 bases and the J gene lost 9 bases, with 10 bases spanning the gap. Germline assignment: CDR1 SGHDN and CDR2 FVKESK. There are 12 residues in the CDR3. This CDR3 is CASSPWAGEQFF. The CDR3 nucleotides read TGTGCCAGCAGCCCATGGGCGGGTGAGCAGTTCTTC.

This clone was detected only a few times. The V and J genes are TRBV7-9 and TRBJ1-3; tentatively, D is TRBD1 (5 bases). The CDR3 sequence is 16 residues long. The germline CDR1 and CDR2 sequences are SEHNR and FQNEAQ (reference sequence). V gave up 4 bases and J gave up 1 base, with 14 bases separating them. The CDR3 loop is CASSYSAGGSGNTIYF. CDR3 in DNA: TGTGCCAGCAGCTACTCGGCGGGGGGTTCTGGAAACACCATATATTTT. The full variable domain, rest sourced from reference TRBV7-9 and TRBJ1-3, is DTGVSQNPRHKITKRGQNVTFRCDPISEHNRLYWYRQTLGQGPEFLTYFQNEAQLEKSRLLSDRFSAERPKGSFSTLEIQRTEQGDSAMYLCASSYSAGGSGNTIYFGEGSWLTVV.

The chain links TRBV4-1 to TRBJ1-4; possibly TRBD1 for D (6 bases). Trimming removed 1 base from V and 7 bases from J, with 13 bases in between. This CDR3 comprises 15 residues. Germline V gene sequence: CDR1 MGHRA, CDR2 YSYEKL. CDR3 DNA: TGCGCCAGCAGCCAAGGAGGGGGGACCGGTGAAAAACTGTTTTTT. Translating it yields CASSQGGGTGEKLFF.

This chain connects TRBV29-1 to TRBJ2-4, with D tentatively TRBD1 (6 bases). This CDR3 region has 16 residues. Germline V gene data show CDR1 as SQVTM and CDR2 as ANQGSEA. V dropped 5 bases and J dropped 2 bases, with 19 bases sitting between them. The chain's CDR3 is CSVCERGGLTKNIQYF. The CDR3, as DNA: TGCAGCGTTTGCGAGAGAGGGGGTTTAACCAAAAACATTCAGTACTTC.

The chain employs TRBV7-2 and TRBJ1-2; D possibly corresponds to TRBD1 (6 bases). The CDR3 runs to 15 residues. The germline gives CDR1 SGHTA, CDR2 FQGNSA. V was shortened by 3 bases and J by 6 bases, with 17 bases between the two germline ends. Here the CDR3 DNA reads TGTGCCAGCAGCTTTTACAGGGTCAATAGTAATGGCTACACCTTC. This codes for CASSFYRVNSNGYTF.

Details on this clone: Additional DNA sequences in this sample encode the identical CDR3. V is TRBV28 and J is TRBJ2-3; D is unresolved. Trimming took off 6 bases at V and 1 base at J, with 5 bases between the two ends. The CDR3 extends over 12 amino acids. Germline CDR1 and CDR2: MDHEN and SYDVKM. The CDR3 nucleotides are TGTGCCAGCAGCCTCGGCACAGATACGCAGTATTTT. Translating gives CASSLGTDTQYF.

This clone was detected only a few times. The chain recombines TRBV5-6 with TRBJ1-1; TRBD1 matches at 11 bases. J lost 7 bases, V lost 5 bases, and 7 bases had no gene match. Germline loops: CDR1 SGHDT, CDR2 YYEEEE. This CDR3 has 14 amino acids. CDR3 nucleotides: TGTGCCAGCAGTCCCAGGACAGGGGGCCTTGAAGCTTTCTTT. Encoded protein: CASSPRTGGLEAFF.

A few counts support this clone. The chain employs TRBV9 and TRBJ2-4, with TRBD1 identical over 7 bases. Germline CDR1 and CDR2: SGDLS and YYNGEE. Trimming at V came to 1 base and at J to 6 bases, leaving 4 bases not matched to a gene. The CDR3 is made up of 14 amino acids. DNA for the CDR3: TGTGCCAGCAGCGTAAGACAGGGTGGAAACATTCAGTACTTC. Amino acid sequence: CASSVRQGGNIQYF.

At least ten counts were recorded for this clone. The chain joins TRBV28 to TRBJ2-5, with TRBD1 matching 8 bases. This CDR3 has 15 residues. Unmatched junction bases numbered 10, after V lost 6 bases and J lost 4 bases. CDR1 and CDR2 from the germline V gene are MDHEN and SYDVKM. CDR3 sequence reads: CASRPVTGDGETQYF. The CDR3, as DNA: TGTGCCAGCAGGCCCGTGACAGGGGACGGAGAGACCCAGTACTTC. Filled out from reference TRBV28 and TRBJ2-5, the complete variable domain reads DVKVTQSSRYLVKRTGEKVFLECVQDMDHENMFWYRQDPGLGLRLIYFSYDVKMKEKGDIPEGYSVSREKKERFSLILESASTNQTSMYLCASRPVTGDGETQYFGPGTRLLVL.

The V and J genes are TRBV4-1 and TRBJ1-1; no clear D gene. The germline V gene encodes CDR1 MGHRA and CDR2 YSYEKL. The V and J ends lost 4 bases and 11 bases respectively, with 11 bases between them. The CDR3 sequence is 11 residues long. The CDR3 sequence: CASSRPGNAFF. The CDR3 bases are TGCGCCAGCAGCCGACCGGGGAACGCTTTCTTT.

This chain links TRBV2 with TRBJ2-5; no clear D gene. Per germline, CDR1 SNHLY and CDR2 FYNNEI. With 3 bases removed from V and 2 bases from J, the gap between germline ends came to 10 bases. This CDR3 spans 14 amino acids. The CDR3 coding sequence is TGTGCCAGCAGTGATAACGGCTATCAAGAGACCCAGTACTTC. Translation: CASSDNGYQETQYF. Full variable domain (outside the CDR3, taken from reference TRBV2 and TRBJ2-5): EPEVTQTPSHQVTQMGQEVILRCVPISNHLYFYWYRQILGQKVEFLVSFYNNEISEKSEIFDDQFSVERPDGSNFTLKIRSTKLEDSAMYFCASSDNGYQETQYFGPGTRLLVL.

This clone has more than one count but fewer than ten. The chain carries TRBV14 and TRBJ2-1, with 8 bases aligning to TRBD2. CDR1 SGHDN and CDR2 FVKESK come from the germline V gene. CDR3 length equals 13 residues. The V and J ends lost 1 base and 8 bases, in that order; junction bases with no gene match: 1. The CDR3: CASSQAGRDEQFF. CDR3 DNA sequence: TGTGCCAGCAGCCAAGCCGGGAGGGATGAGCAGTTCTTC.

This chain joins TRBV6-1 and TRBJ2-5, with a weak D call TRBD2 (5 bases). Germline V lookup: CDR1 MNHNS, CDR2 SASEGT. The length of the CDR3 is 12 residues. Trimming took 4 bases from V and 7 from J, leaving 10 bases between them. Here the CDR3 reads CASSGRAGTQYF. CDR3 in DNA: TGTGCCAGCAGTGGCCGCGCGGGGACCCAGTACTTC.

This clone showed up just a few times. The chain recombines TRBV30 with TRBJ2-2; D ambiguous. Between the trimmed V and J ends, which lost 0 bases and 3 bases, there was a span of 8 bases. The length of the CDR3 is 14 residues. Germline CDR1 and CDR2: GTSNPN and SVGIG (reference sequence). The CDR3 DNA follows: TGTGCCTGGAGTGTAAGGCTTCACACCGGGGAGCTGTTTTTT. This sequence encodes CAWSVRLHTGELFF.